Listed below are T cell receptor beta chains from one sample, sequenced in a study of Tregs in tolerant kidney transplant recipients. Generated by immunoSEQ multiplex PCR, the TCRdb table keeps only in-frame clones and is missing some. Here the sample spans 90,000 to 120,000 clones, nearly 90% being singletons. The material sequenced was CD4+ T cells from blood, taken before the transplant. The receptor set was obtained from a human donor who received a combined kidney and bone marrow transplant. Both conserved end residues are part of each CDR3. The D gene is left open where the match is weak. Some rows mark clone size as missing; the rest say once, few, many or name a class of expanded clone.

J: TRBJ2-1
size: .
D: .
V: TRBV9
CDR3: CASSVDGRASTYNEQFF

J: TRBJ1-1
size: .
D: .
V: TRBV13
CDR3: CASSLDPRNTEAFF

J: TRBJ2-3
size: .
D: TRBD1
V: TRBV6-1
CDR3: CASRRQGFTDTQYF

J: TRBJ2-1
size: .
D: TRBD1
V: TRBV7-8
CDR3: CASSTRQGTYNEQFF

J: TRBJ2-1
size: .
D: TRBD2
V: TRBV7-2
CDR3: CASSPLLGSGAVF

J: TRBJ2-3
size: .
D: TRBD2
V: TRBV10-3
CDR3: CAISESGTTSTDTQYF

J: TRBJ2-3
size: .
D: .
V: TRBV5-4
CDR3: CASSLFPGTDTQYF

J: TRBJ2-2
size: .
D: .
V: TRBV6-5
CDR3: CASSYRTKTGELFF

J: TRBJ2-2
size: .
D: .
V: TRBV19
CDR3: CAPKGVGTGELFF

J: TRBJ2-2
size: .
D: .
V: TRBV20-1
CDR3: CSGVNTGELFF

J: TRBJ2-7
size: .
D: .
V: TRBV27
CDR3: CASSLYGPSYEQYF

J: TRBJ2-7
size: .
D: .
V: TRBV19
CDR3: CASSMRDGSYEQYF

J: TRBJ1-5
size: .
D: .
V: TRBV19
CDR3: CASSIQLGGAQPQHF

J: TRBJ1-2
size: once
D: .
V: TRBV18
CDR3: CASSLDTAYGYTF

J: TRBJ2-1
size: .
D: TRBD2
V: TRBV7-7
CDR3: CASSLHGGGAGDEQFF

J: TRBJ2-7
size: once
D: .
V: TRBV7-8
CDR3: CASSRWDSSGEQYF

J: TRBJ1-1
size: .
D: TRBD1
V: TRBV5-1
CDR3: CASSQGTGRGNTEAFF

J: TRBJ2-7
size: .
D: TRBD2
V: TRBV30
CDR3: CAWSPQRTSQGPTGEQYF

J: TRBJ1-6
size: .
D: .
V: TRBV6-5
CDR3: CASSSDGTFYNSPLHF

J: TRBJ2-7
size: .
D: TRBD2
V: TRBV28
CDR3: CASSFLVPGGRGYEQYF

J: TRBJ2-7
size: .
D: .
V: TRBV2
CDR3: CASRRQEGSYEQYF

J: TRBJ1-5
size: .
D: .
V: TRBV5-6
CDR3: CASSFMSGGVVQPQHF

J: TRBJ2-7
size: .
D: .
V: TRBV29-1
CDR3: CSVEIVGKGAYEQYF

J: TRBJ2-2
size: .
D: TRBD2
V: TRBV11-1
CDR3: CASSSTRGGLNTGELFF

J: TRBJ2-7
size: .
D: .
V: TRBV28
CDR3: CASSLRATEQYF

J: TRBJ2-7
size: .
D: .
V: TRBV2
CDR3: CATSRGEQYF

J: TRBJ1-3
size: .
D: .
V: TRBV5-5
CDR3: CASSSPSSGNTIYF

J: TRBJ1-1
size: .
D: .
V: TRBV15
CDR3: CATSRAGTGVNTEAFF

J: TRBJ1-1
size: .
D: .
V: TRBV6-5
CDR3: CASSQSTGGAEAFF

J: TRBJ1-5
size: once
D: TRBD1
V: TRBV29-1
CDR3: CSVGQGHQPQHF

J: TRBJ2-1
size: once
D: TRBD2
V: TRBV30
CDR3: CAWSSTRTSGENNEQFF

J: TRBJ2-7
size: .
D: .
V: TRBV7-9
CDR3: CASSGDNSYEQYF

J: TRBJ2-3
size: .
D: TRBD2
V: TRBV5-1
CDR3: CASSPAASGGLVDTQYF

J: TRBJ2-1
size: .
D: TRBD2
V: TRBV11-2
CDR3: CASSHGTLAVQLFF